Presented here are 6 T cell receptor beta chains from one specimen sequenced in a study of response to subunit inactivated influenza vaccine. TCRdb fed the RT-PCR reads into MiXCR, producing one record per CDR3 protein. The profile shows 500,000 or so distinct CDR3 sequences, around 9.9% of them singletons. The specimen was PBMCs from blood, collected more than 35 days after vaccination. These receptors were collected from a man in his fifties or sixties who received an inactivated influenza vaccine.

The V gene is TRBV10-3, the J gene TRBJ2-5, with D tentatively TRBD1 (6 bases). With 6 bases removed from V and 5 bases from J, the gap between germline ends came to 16 bases. Germline loops: CDR1 ENHRY, CDR2 SYGVKD. This CDR3 region has 14 residues. CDR3 sequence (DNA): TGTGCCATCAGGGAGGCCCAGGGGTTGGAGACCCAGTACTTC. Amino acid sequence: CAIREAQGLETQYF.

This clonotype showed up many times. The V and J genes are TRBV20-1 and TRBJ1-6, with D unclear. Germline V gene data show CDR1 as DFQATT and CDR2 as SNEGSKA (reference sequence). The CDR3 consists of 16 residues. V was clipped by 1 base and J by 6 bases, with 16 bases between them. In nucleotides, the CDR3 is TGCAGTGCTAGAGCCGTTACCGAAAGCACTAATTCACCCCTCCACTTT. The encoded protein is CSARAVTESTNSPLHF.

This chain joins TRBV6-5 and TRBJ2-3; D gene unclear. CDR3 length: 15 residues. Germline CDR1 reads MNHEY; CDR2 reads SVGAGI. The V end was cut by 2 bases, the J end by 2 bases, with 11 bases between. Here the CDR3 DNA reads TGTGCCAGCAGTTACCGAGAAGACCTCACAGATACGCAGTATTTT. Residues: CASSYREDLTDTQYF.

This clonotype occurred many times. CDR3 residues: CASSLYNTGELFF. In DNA form, the CDR3 reads TGTGCCAGCAGTTTATATAACACCGGGGAGCTGTTTTTT. V and J are TRBV12-3 or TRBV12-4 and TRBJ2-2; D remains unclear. The CDR3 spans 13 residues. The V gene lost 2 bases and the J gene lost 2 bases, with 3 bases spanning the gap.

This clonotype was counted at least ten times. The rearrangement links TRBV20-1 to TRBJ2-5; D assignment may be TRBD1 or TRBD2 (5 bases each). CDR3 length equals 12 residues. Deletions cut 5 bases from V and 5 bases from J, with 12 bases between. CDR1 DFQATT and CDR2 SNEGSKA come from the germline V gene (reference sequence). Here the CDR3 reads CSAASWGETQYF. CDR3 sequence (DNA): TGCAGTGCTGCCAGCTGGGGGGAGACCCAGTACTTC.

This clonotype has a handful of counts. The CDR3 nucleotides are TGTGCCAGCAGTTTAATCAGGGGGTCCTTTAGCAATCAGCCCCAGCATTTT. Amino acid sequence: CASSLIRGSFSNQPQHF. J is TRBJ1-5 and V is TRBV12-3 or TRBV12-4; 7 bases align to TRBD1. There are 17 residues in the CDR3. V shed 2 bases, J shed 0 bases, and the junction held 7 bases outside the gene matches.